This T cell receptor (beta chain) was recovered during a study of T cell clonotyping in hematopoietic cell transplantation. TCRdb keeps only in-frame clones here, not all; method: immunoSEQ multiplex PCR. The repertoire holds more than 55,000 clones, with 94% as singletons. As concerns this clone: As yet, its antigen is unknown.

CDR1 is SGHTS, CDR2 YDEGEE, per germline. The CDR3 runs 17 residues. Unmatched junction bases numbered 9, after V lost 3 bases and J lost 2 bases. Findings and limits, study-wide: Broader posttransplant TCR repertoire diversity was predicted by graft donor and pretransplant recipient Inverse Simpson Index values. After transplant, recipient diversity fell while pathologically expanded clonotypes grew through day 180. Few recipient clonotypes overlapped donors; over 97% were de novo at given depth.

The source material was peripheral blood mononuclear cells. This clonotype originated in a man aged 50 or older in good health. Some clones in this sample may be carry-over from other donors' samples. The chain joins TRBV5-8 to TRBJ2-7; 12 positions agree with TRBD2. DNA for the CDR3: TGTGCCAGCAGCTCAGGACTAGCGGGACGCCCTCCCTACGAGCAGTACTTC. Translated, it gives CASSSGLAGRPPYEQYF.